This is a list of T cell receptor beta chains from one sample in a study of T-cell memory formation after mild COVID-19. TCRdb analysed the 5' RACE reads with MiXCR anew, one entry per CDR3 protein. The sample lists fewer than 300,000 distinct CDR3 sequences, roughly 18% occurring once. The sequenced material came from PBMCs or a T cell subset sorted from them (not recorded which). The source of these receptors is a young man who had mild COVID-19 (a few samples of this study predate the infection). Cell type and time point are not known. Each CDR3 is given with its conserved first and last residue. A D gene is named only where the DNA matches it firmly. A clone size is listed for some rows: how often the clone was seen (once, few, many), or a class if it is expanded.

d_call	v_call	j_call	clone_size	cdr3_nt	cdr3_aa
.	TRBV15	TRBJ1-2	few	TGTGCCACCAGCAGAGATGGGGTCTATGGCTACACCTTC	CATSRDGVYGYTF
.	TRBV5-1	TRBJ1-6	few	TGCGCCAGCAGACCGGGGTACAGCTCCTCACCCCTCCACTTT	CASRPGYSSSPLHF
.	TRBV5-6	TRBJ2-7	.	TGTGCCAGCAGCTTTCGGGGCTCCTACGAGCAGTACTTC	CASSFRGSYEQYF
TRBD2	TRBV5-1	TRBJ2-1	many	TGCGCCAGCAGCTTGGTCCCGGGACTAAGGAGTGAGCAGTTCTTC	CASSLVPGLRSEQFF
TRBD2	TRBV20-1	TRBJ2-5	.	TGCAGTGCTAGAGATAGAACTAGCGGGTTAGAGACCCAGTACTTC	CSARDRTSGLETQYF
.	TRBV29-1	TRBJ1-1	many	TGCAGCGTTGGAAACACTGAAGCTTTCTTT	CSVGNTEAFF
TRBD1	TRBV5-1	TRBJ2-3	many	TGCGCCAGCAGCTTGGGACAGGGGCGGCCAGATACGCAGTATTTT	CASSLGQGRPDTQYF
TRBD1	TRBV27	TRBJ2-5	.	TGTGCCAGCAGTCCGGGGACAGGTCGGGGTGAGACCCAGTACTTC	CASSPGTGRGETQYF
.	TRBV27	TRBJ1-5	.	TGTGCCAGCGGGACCCTGGGGAATCAGCCCCAGCATTTT	CASGTLGNQPQHF
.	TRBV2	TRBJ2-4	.	TGTGCCAGCAGTGAGTTCCCCCCGAGCGCCAAAAACATTCAGTACTTC	CASSEFPPSAKNIQYF
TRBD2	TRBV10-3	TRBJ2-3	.	TGTGCCATATCGACTAGCGGGGGGGAAGATACGCAGTATTTT	CAISTSGGEDTQYF
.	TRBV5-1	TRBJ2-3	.	TGCGCCAGCGGATACACAGATACGCAGTATTTT	CASGYTDTQYF
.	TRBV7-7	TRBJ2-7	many	TGTGCCAGCAGCTTATCGAGCTCCTACGAGCAGTACTTC	CASSLSSSYEQYF
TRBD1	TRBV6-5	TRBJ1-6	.	TGTGCCAGCAGTTACTCCGGGGGGACAGCTGTTAATTCACCCCTCCACTTT	CASSYSGGTAVNSPLHF
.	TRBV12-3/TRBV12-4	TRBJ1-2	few	TGTGCCAGCAGTCCCCCCACAGGGCGAGGCTACACCTTC	CASSPPTGRGYTF
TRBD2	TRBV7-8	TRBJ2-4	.	TGTGCCAGCAGCTTAGCGGGAGGGGCAAACATTCAGTACTTC	CASSLAGGANIQYF
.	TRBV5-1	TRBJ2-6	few	TGCGCCAGCAGCTTGGTCGGGTTCTGGGTAGCTGGGGCCAACGTCCTGACTTTC	CASSLVGFWVAGANVLTF
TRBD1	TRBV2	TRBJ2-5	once	TGTGCCACCGACAGGGGCGGGGAAGAGACCCAGTACTTC	CATDRGGEETQYF
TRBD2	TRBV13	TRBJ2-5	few	TGTGCCAGCAGCTCAAAGAGCGGGGGCCAAGAGACCCAGTACTTC	CASSSKSGGQETQYF
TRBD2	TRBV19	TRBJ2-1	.	TGTGCCACCGCTAGCGGGGGGGCCCTCTACAATGAGCAGTTCTTC	CATASGGALYNEQFF
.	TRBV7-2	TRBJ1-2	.	TGTGCCAGCAGCTTAAATCAGGGCGACTATGGCTACACCTTC	CASSLNQGDYGYTF
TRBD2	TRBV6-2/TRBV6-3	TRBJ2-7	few	TGTGCCAGCAGTTTCGTCCCGGGACTAGCGGGCGAGCAGTACTTC	CASSFVPGLAGEQYF
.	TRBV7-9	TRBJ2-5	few	TGTGCCAGCAGCTTCGGGTACCGAGAGACCCAGTACTTC	CASSFGYRETQYF
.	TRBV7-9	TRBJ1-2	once	TGTGCCAGCAGCCCCCCGGGTGTGGGAGGCTACACCTTC	CASSPPGVGGYTF
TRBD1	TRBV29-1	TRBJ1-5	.	TGCAGCGGTCAACAGGGGAGCAATCAGCCCCAGCATTTT	CSGQQGSNQPQHF
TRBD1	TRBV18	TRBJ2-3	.	TGTGCCAGCTCACCATTTGAGGGGGCGGAAGATACGCAGTATTTT	CASSPFEGAEDTQYF
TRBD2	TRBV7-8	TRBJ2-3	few	TGTGCCAGCAGCGAGGGACTAGCGGGGGGTACAGATACGCAGTATTTT	CASSEGLAGGTDTQYF
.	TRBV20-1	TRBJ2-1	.	TGCAGTGCTAGAGAGGCTAGCGCGGACTCCTACAATGAGCAGTTCTTC	CSAREASADSYNEQFF
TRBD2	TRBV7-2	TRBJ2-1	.	TGTGCCAGCAGAACTAGCGGGGCCTACAATGAGCAGTTCTTC	CASRTSGAYNEQFF
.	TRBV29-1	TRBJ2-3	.	TGCAGCGTTGCCCGAGGAAGGGCAGATACGCAGTATTTT	CSVARGRADTQYF
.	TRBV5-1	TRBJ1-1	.	TGCGCCAGCAGCGCCCAGAACTCCAACACTGAAGCTTTCTTT	CASSAQNSNTEAFF
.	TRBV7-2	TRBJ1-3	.	TGTGCCAGCTCAGGGACGGCAAACACCATATATTTT	CASSGTANTIYF
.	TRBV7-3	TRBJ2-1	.	TGTGCCAGCAGCCCCCAGTCGGGGCCCTACAATGAGCAGTTCTTC	CASSPQSGPYNEQFF
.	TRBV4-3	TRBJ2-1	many	TGCGCCAGCAGATCGGACGGATCCATGTACAATGAGCAGTTCTTC	CASRSDGSMYNEQFF
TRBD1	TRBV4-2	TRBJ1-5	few	TGTGCCAGCAGCCAACCGGGACAGGGGAATCAGCCCCAGCATTTT	CASSQPGQGNQPQHF
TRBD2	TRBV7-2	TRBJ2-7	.	TGTGCCAGCAGCTTGGCTAGCGGGGTGATCGAGCAGTACTTC	CASSLASGVIEQYF
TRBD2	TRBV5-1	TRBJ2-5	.	TGCGCCAGCAGCCGAGGTACTAGCGGGGCCGGAGAGACCCAGTACTTC	CASSRGTSGAGETQYF
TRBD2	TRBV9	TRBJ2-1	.	TGTGCCAGCAGCGTAGTCGGGGGGGCCTACAATGAGCAGTTCTTC	CASSVVGGAYNEQFF
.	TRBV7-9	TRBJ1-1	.	TGTGCCAGCAGCTTGGACTTCCCGGGTAACGCTTTCTTT	CASSLDFPGNAFF
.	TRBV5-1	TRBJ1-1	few	TGCGCCAGCACCAGCGGCGGGCACACTGAAGCTTTCTTT	CASTSGGHTEAFF
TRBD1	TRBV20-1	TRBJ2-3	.	TGCAGTGCGTCAGGAGACAGGGGGCTCGATACGCAGTATTTT	CSASGDRGLDTQYF
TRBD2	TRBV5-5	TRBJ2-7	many	TGTGCCAGCAGCCAGACTAGCGTCTACGAGCAGTACTTC	CASSQTSVYEQYF
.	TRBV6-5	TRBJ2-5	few	TGTGCCAGCAGTTACCGATACCAAGAGACCCAGTACTTC	CASSYRYQETQYF
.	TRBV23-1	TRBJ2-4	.	TGCGCCACCCAAAGGCGGGGTGCAAACATTCAGTACTTC	CATQRRGANIQYF
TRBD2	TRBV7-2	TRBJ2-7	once	TGTGCCAGCAGCGGGCTAGCGGGGGAGGGAGACGAGCAGTACTTC	CASSGLAGEGDEQYF
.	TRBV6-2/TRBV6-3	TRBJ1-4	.	TGTGCCAGCAGATCCCGCGGTCGAGGGGATGAAAAACTGTTTTTT	CASRSRGRGDEKLFF
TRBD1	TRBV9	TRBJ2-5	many	TGTGCCAGCAGCGTCTCCCCCCGGGACAGGCGGGAGACCCAGTACTTC	CASSVSPRDRRETQYF
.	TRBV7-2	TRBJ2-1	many	TGTGCCAGCAGTCCCGGGGGTAGGGGCCTGATGAATGAGCAGTTCTTC	CASSPGGRGLMNEQFF
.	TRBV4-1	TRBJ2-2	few	TGCGCCAGCAGCCAAAATGCCGGGGAGCTGTTTTTT	CASSQNAGELFF
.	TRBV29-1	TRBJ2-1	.	TGCAGCGCTACCACGGGAGCATACAATGAGCAGTTCTTC	CSATTGAYNEQFF